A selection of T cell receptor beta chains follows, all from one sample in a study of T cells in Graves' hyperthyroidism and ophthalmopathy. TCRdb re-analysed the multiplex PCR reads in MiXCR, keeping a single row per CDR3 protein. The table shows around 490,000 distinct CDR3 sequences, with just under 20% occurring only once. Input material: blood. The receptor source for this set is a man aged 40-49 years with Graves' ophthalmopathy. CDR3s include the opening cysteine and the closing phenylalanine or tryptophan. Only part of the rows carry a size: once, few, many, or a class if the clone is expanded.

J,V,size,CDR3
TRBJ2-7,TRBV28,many,CASSWEREWAYEQYF
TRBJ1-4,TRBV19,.,CASSIRRDLEKLFF
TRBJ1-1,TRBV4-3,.,CASSHNPGGTEAFF
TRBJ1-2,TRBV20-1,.,CSARPTRGTTNYGYTF
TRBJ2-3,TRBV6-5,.,CASSSGQLLADTQYF
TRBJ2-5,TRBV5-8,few,CASSWGLAEYQETQYF
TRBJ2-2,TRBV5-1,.,CASSRRTSGGANTGELFF
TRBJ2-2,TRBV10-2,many,CASSSENRELFF
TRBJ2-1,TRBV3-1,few,CASSQGVQGLSEQFF
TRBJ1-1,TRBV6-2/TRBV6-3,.,CASTGQGRAFF
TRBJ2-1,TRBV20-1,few,CSAREPRYNEQFF
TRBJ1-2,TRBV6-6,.,CASSYAGTDYGYTF
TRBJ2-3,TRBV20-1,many,CSAPRVDTQYF
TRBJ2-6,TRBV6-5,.,CASSYSGGANVLTF
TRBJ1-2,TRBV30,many,CAWSVVGGYTF
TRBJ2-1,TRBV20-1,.,CSASRWRVPPQGYNEQFF
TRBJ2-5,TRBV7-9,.,CASSHRPGPTQETQYF
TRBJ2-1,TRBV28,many,CASSLFELINEQFF
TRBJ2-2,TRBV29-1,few,CSVWVTGGDGELFF
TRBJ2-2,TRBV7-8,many,CASSRGASGELFF
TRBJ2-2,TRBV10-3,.,CAISLGLAGVVTGELFF
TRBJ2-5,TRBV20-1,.,CSATGGLAGDKETQYF
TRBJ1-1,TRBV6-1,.,CASSEVGDAEAFF
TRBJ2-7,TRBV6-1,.,CASIETGNSYEQYF
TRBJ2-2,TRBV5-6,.,CASSLELAANTGELFF